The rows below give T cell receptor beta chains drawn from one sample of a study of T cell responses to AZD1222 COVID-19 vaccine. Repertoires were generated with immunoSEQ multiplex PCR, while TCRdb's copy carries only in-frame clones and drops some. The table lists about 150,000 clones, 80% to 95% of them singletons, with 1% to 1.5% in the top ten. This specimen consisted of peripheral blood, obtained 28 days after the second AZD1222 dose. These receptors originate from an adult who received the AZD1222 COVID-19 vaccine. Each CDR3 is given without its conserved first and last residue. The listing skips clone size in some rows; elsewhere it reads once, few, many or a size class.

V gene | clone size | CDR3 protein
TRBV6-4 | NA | ASSVGGGAGNEQF
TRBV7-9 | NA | ASSLDPRKETQY
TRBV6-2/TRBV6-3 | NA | ASSYTSLQRGGRVDTQY
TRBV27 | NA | ASGIPGQPYGYT
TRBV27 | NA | ASSSRGSYNEQF
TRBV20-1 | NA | SASILGQGGDEQF
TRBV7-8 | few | ASSLLGLAGSYEQY
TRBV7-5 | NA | VRRTQQGGGSYEQY
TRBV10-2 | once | ASSQTDRRPF
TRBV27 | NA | ASNKQAGGVETEAF
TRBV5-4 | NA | ASSYRPETNEKLF